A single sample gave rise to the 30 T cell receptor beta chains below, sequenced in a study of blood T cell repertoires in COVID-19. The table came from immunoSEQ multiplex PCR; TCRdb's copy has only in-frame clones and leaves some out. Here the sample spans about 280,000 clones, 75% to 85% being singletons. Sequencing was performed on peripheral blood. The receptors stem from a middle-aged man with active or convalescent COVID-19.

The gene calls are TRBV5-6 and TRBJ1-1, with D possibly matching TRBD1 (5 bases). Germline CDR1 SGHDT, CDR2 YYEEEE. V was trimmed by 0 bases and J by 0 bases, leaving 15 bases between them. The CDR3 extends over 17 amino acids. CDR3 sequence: CASSLEVSGKLNTEAFF. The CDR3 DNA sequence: TGTGCCAGCAGCTTGGAGGTTTCAGGGAAACTGAACACTGAAGCTTTCTTT.

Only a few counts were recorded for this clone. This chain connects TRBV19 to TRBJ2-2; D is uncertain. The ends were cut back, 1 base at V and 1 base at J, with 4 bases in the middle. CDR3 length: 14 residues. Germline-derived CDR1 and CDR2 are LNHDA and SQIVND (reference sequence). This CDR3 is CASSIGLNTGELFF. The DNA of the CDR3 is TGTGCCAGTAGTATAGGGCTGAACACCGGGGAGCTGTTTTTT.

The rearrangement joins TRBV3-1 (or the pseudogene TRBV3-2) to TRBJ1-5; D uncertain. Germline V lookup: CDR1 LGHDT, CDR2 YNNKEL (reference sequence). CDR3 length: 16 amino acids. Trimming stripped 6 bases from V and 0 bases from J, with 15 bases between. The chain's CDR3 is CASSQSDGSSNQPQHF. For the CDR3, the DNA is TGTGCCAGCAGTCAGTCAGACGGGTCTAGCAATCAGCCCCAGCATTTT.

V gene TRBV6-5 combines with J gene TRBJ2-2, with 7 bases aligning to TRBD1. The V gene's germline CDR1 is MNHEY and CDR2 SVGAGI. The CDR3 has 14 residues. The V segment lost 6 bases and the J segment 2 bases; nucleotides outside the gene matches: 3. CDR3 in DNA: TGTGCCAGCAGCAGGACAGGCAACACCGGGGAGCTGTTTTTT. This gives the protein CASSRTGNTGELFF.

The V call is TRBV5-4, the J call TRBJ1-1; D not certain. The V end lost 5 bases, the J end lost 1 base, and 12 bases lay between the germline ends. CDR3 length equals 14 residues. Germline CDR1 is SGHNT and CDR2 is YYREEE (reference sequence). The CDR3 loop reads CASREGRRNTEAFF. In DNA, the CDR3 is TGTGCCAGCAGGGAAGGTAGGAGGAACACTGAAGCTTTCTTT.

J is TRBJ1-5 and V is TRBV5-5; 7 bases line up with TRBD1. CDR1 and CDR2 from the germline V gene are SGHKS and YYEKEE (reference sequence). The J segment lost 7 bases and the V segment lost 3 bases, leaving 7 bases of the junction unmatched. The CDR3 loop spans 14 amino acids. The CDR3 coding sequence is TGTGCCAGCAGCTACAGGGGCGGACGGCAGCCCCAGCATTTT. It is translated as CASSYRGGRQPQHF.

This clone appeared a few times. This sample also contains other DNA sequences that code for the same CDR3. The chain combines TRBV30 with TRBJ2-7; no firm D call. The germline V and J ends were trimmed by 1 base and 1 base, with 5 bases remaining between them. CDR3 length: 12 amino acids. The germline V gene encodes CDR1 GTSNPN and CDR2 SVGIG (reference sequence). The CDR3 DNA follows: TGTGCCTGGAGTGCGAGTTCCTACGAGCAGTACTTC. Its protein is CAWSASSYEQYF.

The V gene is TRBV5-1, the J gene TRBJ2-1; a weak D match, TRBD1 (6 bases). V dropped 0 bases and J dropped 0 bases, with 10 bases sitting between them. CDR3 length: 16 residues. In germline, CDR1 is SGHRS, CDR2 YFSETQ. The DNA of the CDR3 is TGCGCCAGCAGCTTGGAAAGGGGGATCTCCTACAATGAGCAGTTCTTC. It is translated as CASSLERGISYNEQFF.

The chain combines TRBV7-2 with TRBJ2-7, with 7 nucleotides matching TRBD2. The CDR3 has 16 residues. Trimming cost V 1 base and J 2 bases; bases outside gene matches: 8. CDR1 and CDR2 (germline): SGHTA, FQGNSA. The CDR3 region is CASSLGGLAVPYEQYF. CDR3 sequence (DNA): TGTGCCAGCAGCTTAGGAGGTCTAGCGGTCCCCTACGAGCAGTACTTC.

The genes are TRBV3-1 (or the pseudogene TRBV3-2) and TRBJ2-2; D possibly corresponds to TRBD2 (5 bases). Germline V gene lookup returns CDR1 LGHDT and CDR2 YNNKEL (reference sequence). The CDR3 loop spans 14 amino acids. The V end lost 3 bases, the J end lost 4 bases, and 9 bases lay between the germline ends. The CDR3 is CASSHQGSTGELFF. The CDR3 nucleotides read TGTGCCAGCAGCCACCAAGGGAGCACCGGGGAGCTGTTTTTT.

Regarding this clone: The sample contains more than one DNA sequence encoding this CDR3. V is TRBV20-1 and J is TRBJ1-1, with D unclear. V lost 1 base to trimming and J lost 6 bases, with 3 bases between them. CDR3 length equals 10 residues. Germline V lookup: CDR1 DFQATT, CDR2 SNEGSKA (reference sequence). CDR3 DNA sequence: TGCAGTGCTAGAGTATCTGAAGCTTTCTTT. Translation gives CSARVSEAFF.

The CDR3 loop is CASSKEQGGTEAFF. The DNA for the CDR3 is TGTGCCAGCAGTAAGGAACAGGGTGGAACTGAAGCTTTCTTT. This sequence joins TRBV2 and TRBJ1-1, with D possibly TRBD1 on 6 matching bases. The V end was cut by 5 bases, the J end by 5 bases, with 15 bases between. The CDR3 covers 14 residues. The germline gives CDR1 SNHLY, CDR2 FYNNEI.

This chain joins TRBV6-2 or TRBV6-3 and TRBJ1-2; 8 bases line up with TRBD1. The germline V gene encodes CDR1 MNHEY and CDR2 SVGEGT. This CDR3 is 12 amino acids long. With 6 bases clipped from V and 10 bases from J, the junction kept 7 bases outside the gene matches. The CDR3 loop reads CASSLGQAFYTF. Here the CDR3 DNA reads TGTGCCAGCAGCTTGGGACAGGCCTTCTACACCTTC.

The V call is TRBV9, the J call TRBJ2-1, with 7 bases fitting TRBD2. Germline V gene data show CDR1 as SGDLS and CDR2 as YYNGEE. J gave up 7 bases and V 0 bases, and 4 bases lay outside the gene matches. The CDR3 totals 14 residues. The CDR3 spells CASSVGGGVNEQFF. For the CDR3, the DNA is TGTGCCAGCAGCGTAGGGGGAGGGGTGAATGAGCAGTTCTTC.

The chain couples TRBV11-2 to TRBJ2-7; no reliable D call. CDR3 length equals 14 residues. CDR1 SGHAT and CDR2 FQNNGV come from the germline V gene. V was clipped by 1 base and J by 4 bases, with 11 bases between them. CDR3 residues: CASSLGATRYEQYF. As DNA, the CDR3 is TGTGCCAGCAGCTTAGGGGCTACCAGATACGAGCAGTACTTC. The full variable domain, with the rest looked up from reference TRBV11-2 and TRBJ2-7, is EAGVAQSPRYKIIEKRQSVAFWCNPISGHATLYWYQQILGQGPKLLIQFQNNGVVDDSQLPKDRFSAERLKGVDSTLKIQPAKLEDSAVYLCASSLGATRYEQYFGPGTRLTVT.

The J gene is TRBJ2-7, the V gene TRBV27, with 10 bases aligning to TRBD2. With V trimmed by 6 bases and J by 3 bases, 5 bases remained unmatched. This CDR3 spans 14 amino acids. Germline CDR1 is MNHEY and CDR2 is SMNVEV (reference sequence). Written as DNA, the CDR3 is TGTGCCAGCAGGTCTAGCGGGAGAGGCTACGAGCAGTACTTC. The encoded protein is CASRSSGRGYEQYF.

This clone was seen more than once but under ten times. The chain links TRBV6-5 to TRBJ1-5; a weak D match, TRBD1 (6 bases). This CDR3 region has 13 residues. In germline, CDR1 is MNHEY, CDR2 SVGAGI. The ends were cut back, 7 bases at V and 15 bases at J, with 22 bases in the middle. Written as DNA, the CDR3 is TGTGCCAGCACCCCATCCGGGACACCCCTTTCGCATTTT. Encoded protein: CASTPSGTPLSHF.

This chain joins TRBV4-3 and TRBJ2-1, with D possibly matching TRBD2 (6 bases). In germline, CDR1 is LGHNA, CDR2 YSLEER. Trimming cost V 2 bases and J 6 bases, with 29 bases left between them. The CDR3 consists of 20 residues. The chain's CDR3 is CASSQKVGAPSGLLRNEQFF. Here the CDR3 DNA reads TGCGCCAGCAGCCAAAAGGTGGGAGCGCCCTCGGGACTGCTACGCAATGAGCAGTTCTTC.

The CDR3 nucleotides read TGTGCCAGCAGCTCGCCTTCGGGTAGTAAGCAGTTCTTC. Protein: CASSSPSGSKQFF. The chain joins TRBV11-2 to TRBJ2-1; D is ambiguous. Trimming left V 4 bases short and J 11 bases short, with 15 bases between. The CDR3 is 13 amino acids. Germline values: CDR1 SGHAT, CDR2 FQNNGV.

CDR3 DNA sequence: TGTGCCAGCGGAACGGGAGTAGATGATACGCAGTATTTT. Amino acids: CASGTGVDDTQYF. The chain couples TRBV2 to TRBJ2-3; D is perhaps TRBD2 (6 bases). CDR1 and CDR2 (germline): SNHLY, FYNNEI. Trimming removed 8 bases from V and 6 bases from J, with 15 bases in between. There are 13 residues in the CDR3.

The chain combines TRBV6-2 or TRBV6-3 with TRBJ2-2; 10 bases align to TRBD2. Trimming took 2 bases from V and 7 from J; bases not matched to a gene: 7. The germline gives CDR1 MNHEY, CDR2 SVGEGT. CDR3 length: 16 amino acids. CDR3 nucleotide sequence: TGTGCCAGCAGTTACCCTAGCGGGAGACGGAACGGGGAGCTGTTTTTT. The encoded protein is CASSYPSGRRNGELFF.

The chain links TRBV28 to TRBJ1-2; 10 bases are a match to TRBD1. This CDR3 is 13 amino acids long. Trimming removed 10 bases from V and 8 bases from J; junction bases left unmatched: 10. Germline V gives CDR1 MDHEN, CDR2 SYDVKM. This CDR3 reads CATSTGGAGGYTF. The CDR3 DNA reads TGTGCCACCTCGACAGGGGGCGCGGGCGGCTACACCTTC.

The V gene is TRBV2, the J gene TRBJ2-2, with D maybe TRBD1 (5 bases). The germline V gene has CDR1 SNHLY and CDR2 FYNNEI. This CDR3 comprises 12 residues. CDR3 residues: CAATANTGELFF. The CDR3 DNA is TGTGCTGCGACAGCGAACACCGGGGAGCTGTTTTTT.

DNA of the CDR3: TGTGCCAGCAGCTTAACAGGGACTAGCGGGAGGGAAGAGACCCAGTACTTC. It yields the protein CASSLTGTSGREETQYF. The chain combines TRBV7-3 with TRBJ2-5; 16 bases align to TRBD2. V lost 0 bases, J lost 3 bases, and 1 base stayed unmatched. The length of the CDR3 is 17 residues. Germline V gene data show CDR1 as SGHTA and CDR2 as FQGTGA.

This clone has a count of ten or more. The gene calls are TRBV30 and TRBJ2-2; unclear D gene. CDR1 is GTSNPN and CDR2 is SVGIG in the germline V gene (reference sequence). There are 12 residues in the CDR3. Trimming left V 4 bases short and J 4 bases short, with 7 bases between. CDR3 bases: TGTGCCTGGAATACACGCACCGGGGAGCTGTTTTTT. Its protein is CAWNTRTGELFF.

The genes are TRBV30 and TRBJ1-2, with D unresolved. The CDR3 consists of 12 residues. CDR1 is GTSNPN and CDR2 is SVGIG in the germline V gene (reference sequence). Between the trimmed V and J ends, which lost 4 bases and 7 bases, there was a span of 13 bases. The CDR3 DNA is TGTGCCTGGAAAGGAGTCCGGCTTGGCTACACCTTC. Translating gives CAWKGVRLGYTF.

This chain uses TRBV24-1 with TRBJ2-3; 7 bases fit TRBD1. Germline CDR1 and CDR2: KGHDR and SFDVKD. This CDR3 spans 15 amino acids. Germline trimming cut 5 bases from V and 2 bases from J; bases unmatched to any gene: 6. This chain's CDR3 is CATSAGTDVTDTQYF. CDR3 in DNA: TGTGCCACCAGTGCCGGGACAGACGTCACAGATACGCAGTATTTT.

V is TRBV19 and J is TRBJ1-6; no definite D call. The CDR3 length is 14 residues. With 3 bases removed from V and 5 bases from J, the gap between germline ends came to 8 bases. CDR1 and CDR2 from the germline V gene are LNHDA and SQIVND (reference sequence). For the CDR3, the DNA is TGTGCCAGTAGTATTGGACTGAATAATTCACCCCTCCACTTT. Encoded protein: CASSIGLNNSPLHF.

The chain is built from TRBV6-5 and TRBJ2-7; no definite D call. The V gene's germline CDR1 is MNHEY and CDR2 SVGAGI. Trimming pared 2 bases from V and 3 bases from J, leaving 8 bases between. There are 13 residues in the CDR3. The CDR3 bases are TGTGCCAGCAGTTACAACGGAGACTACGAGCAGTACTTC. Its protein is CASSYNGDYEQYF.

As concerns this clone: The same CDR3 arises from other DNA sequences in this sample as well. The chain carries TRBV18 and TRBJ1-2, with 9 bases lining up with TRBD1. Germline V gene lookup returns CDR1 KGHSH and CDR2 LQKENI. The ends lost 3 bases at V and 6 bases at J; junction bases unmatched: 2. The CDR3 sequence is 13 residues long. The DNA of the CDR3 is TGTGCCAGCTCACCGGGACAGGGCGATGGCTACACCTTC. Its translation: CASSPGQGDGYTF.